This TCR beta chain derives from a study of cytomegalovirus exposure and HLA in healthy donors. On the study more broadly: Earlier findings included about 120 million unique TCR beta sequences obtained from 180 million or so T cells. Broader study findings: There was a cluster of highly shared sequence variants that was likely a sequencing artifact. Immune exposure information available was restricted to CMV serostatus. Analyses of presence and absence presupposed an approximately uniform sequencing depth across donors.

PCR primers comprised 60 Vbeta and 13 Jbeta primers. Libraries were prepared by immunoSEQ multiplex PCR; TCRdb keeps only in-frame clonotypes and omits some of them. There are some 200,000 clones in the sample; roughly 13% occur only once, and over 6.5% lies in the top ten. Turning to this clone: What it recognizes is unknown.

V was cut by 6 bases and J by 1 base, with 9 bases left in between. Germline V gene data show CDR1 as SGHDN and CDR2 as FVKESK. CDR3 length equals 13 residues. This receptor was identified in a man in his fifties or sixties in good health and CMV-seropositive. This sequence joins TRBV14 and TRBJ1-2; D gene unclear. The specimen sequenced was PBMCs. Here the CDR3 reads CASSRDFNYGYTF. The CDR3 nucleotides read TGTGCCAGCAGTCGGGATTTTAACTATGGCTACACCTTC.